A selection of T cell receptor beta chains follows, all from one sample in a study of response to subunit inactivated influenza vaccine. TCRdb reanalysed the RT-PCR reads using MiXCR and keeps one entry per CDR3 protein. Here the sample spans about 190,000 distinct CDR3 sequences, around 14% being singletons. The sample here was CD8+ T cells sorted from PBMCs, taken around 5 days after vaccination. The receptor set was obtained from a man aged 50 or older who received an inactivated influenza vaccine. The conserved cysteine and the conserved F or W are not part of the CDR3 here. Each record gives: D gene, J gene, CDR3 length, V gene, CDR3 protein. The D gene is left open where the match is weak.

>TRBD1|TRBJ2-1|16|TRBV4-3
ASSTRQGAGSSYNEQF
>TRBD1|TRBJ2-6|14|TRBV11-2
ASSSYTGVGANVLT
>-|TRBJ2-2|13|TRBV9
ASSVGLVGTGELF
>-|TRBJ2-1|13|TRBV9
ASSAGDGVQDEQF
>-|TRBJ2-1|12|TRBV6-2/TRBV6-3
ASRHGTYANEQF
>TRBD2|TRBJ2-1|16|TRBV9
ASSPRTSGPSSYNEQF
>TRBD2|TRBJ2-3|15|TRBV12-3/TRBV12-4
ASSLGTSGAPTDTQY
>-|TRBJ1-1|13|TRBV9
ASSVHPGENTEAF
>-|TRBJ1-5|11|TRBV27
ASSLLGGQPQH
>TRBD2|TRBJ2-1|15|TRBV28
ASTHSEAGADYNEQF
>-|TRBJ1-5|12|TRBV9
ASSDGHYNQPQH
>-|TRBJ2-1|13|TRBV28
ASSRDRHIDNEQF
>-|TRBJ2-7|11|TRBV20-1
SARDRASYEQY
>TRBD1|TRBJ1-5|14|TRBV18
ASSPPGTGGNHPQH
>-|TRBJ1-5|11|TRBV4-1
ASSHSGVRPQH
>-|TRBJ1-5|12|TRBV7-9
ASSLGGGNQPQH
>TRBD1|TRBJ2-3|13|TRBV11-2
ASSLGGRGMDTQY
>-|TRBJ2-5|12|TRBV19
ASSISGNQETQY
>-|TRBJ2-5|11|TRBV6-1
ASNPLAGETQY
>TRBD1|TRBJ1-4|16|TRBV5-1
ASSLTKLTGSPNEKLF
>TRBD1|TRBJ1-1|10|TRBV30
AWSLDRRNAF
>TRBD2|TRBJ2-1|15|TRBV7-2
ASSFGPGAGVNDEQF
>-|TRBJ1-1|11|TRBV6-5
ASSYSLQGRAF
>-|TRBJ1-5|12|TRBV10-3
ATRHSYSNQPQH
>-|TRBJ2-1|10|TRBV18
ASSPERNEQF
>TRBD2|TRBJ2-1|11|TRBV12-3/TRBV12-4
ASSTRGAGEQF
>-|TRBJ1-1|11|TRBV7-9
ASSLGEGREGF
>TRBD1|TRBJ2-7|10|TRBV20-1
SADGTGHEQY
>-|TRBJ1-1|13|TRBV4-3
ASSQEWVTNTEAF
>-|TRBJ1-5|13|TRBV7-9
ASSLGDLPNQPQH
>-|TRBJ2-1|12|TRBV20-1
SARSGGDYNEQF
>TRBD1|TRBJ2-1|14|TRBV9
ASSPKTGTGANEQF
>-|TRBJ1-1|13|TRBV4-3
ASSLQGSGNTEAF
>-|TRBJ2-3|11|TRBV5-6
ASSLESTDTQY
>-|TRBJ2-5|12|TRBV27
ASSLSQGGETQY
>-|TRBJ1-1|10|TRBV28
ASSLPRTEAF
>TRBD1|TRBJ2-7|10|TRBV12-3/TRBV12-4
ASSPTGNEQY
>-|TRBJ1-1|11|TRBV12-3/TRBV12-4
ASSQGLTTEAF
>TRBD1|TRBJ2-7|13|TRBV7-9
ASSNRDRVGNEQY
>-|TRBJ1-1|11|TRBV7-7
ASSLNRNTEAF
>-|TRBJ2-5|14|TRBV9
ASSVGGTLFQETQY
>-|TRBJ2-1|12|TRBV5-6
ASSPGPLGNEQF
>TRBD1|TRBJ2-7|15|TRBV5-1
ASSFAHQGEYSYEQY
>TRBD2|TRBJ2-1|15|TRBV4-3
ASSQDTSGRAMIEQF
>-|TRBJ2-3|12|TRBV7-7
ASSLGRGADTQY
>-|TRBJ1-4|12|TRBV6-5
ASSYYRAGEKLF